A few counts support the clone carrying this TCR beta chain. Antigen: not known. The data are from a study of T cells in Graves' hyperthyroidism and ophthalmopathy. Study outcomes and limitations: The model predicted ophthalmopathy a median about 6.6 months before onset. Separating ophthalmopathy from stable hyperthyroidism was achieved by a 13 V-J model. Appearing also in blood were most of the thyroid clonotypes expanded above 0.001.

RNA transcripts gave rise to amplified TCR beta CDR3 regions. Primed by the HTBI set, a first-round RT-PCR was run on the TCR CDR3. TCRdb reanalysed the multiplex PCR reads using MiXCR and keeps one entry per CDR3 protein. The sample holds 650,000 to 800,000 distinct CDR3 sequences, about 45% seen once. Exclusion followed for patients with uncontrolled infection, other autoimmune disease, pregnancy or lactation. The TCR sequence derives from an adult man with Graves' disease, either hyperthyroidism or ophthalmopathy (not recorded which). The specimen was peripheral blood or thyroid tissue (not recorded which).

CDR3 sequence reads: CSALADITEAFF. CDR3 DNA sequence: TGCAGTGCTCTGGCAGACATCACTGAAGCTTTCTTT. The chain joins TRBV20-1 to TRBJ1-1; D is unresolved. The CDR3 is made up of 12 amino acids. Germline CDR1 DFQATT, CDR2 SNEGSKA (reference sequence). Between the trimmed V and J ends, which lost 5 bases and 4 bases, there was a span of 11 bases.